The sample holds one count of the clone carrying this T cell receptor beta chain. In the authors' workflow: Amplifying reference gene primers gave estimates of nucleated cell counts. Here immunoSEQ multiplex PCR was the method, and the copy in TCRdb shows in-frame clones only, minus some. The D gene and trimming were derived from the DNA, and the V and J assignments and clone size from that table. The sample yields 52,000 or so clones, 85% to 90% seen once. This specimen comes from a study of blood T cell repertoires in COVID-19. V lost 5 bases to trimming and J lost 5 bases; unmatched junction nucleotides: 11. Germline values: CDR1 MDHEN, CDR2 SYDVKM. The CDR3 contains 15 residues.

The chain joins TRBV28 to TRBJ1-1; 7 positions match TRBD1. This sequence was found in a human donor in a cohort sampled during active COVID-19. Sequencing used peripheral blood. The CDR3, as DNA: TGTGCCAGCAGTCAGAACAGGGGCAGGATGACTGAAGCTTTCTTT. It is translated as CASSQNRGRMTEAFF.